Presented here are 15 T cell receptor beta chains from one specimen sequenced in a study of blood T cell repertoires in COVID-19. TCRdb's table, derived via immunoSEQ multiplex PCR, lists solely in-frame clones and lacks some. Seen here are roughly 200,000 clones, more than 75% observed once, and the top ten hold roughly 8.2%. Sequences were obtained from peripheral blood. The receptors derive from a woman at least 80 years old with COVID-19, enrolled during active disease.

The chain carries TRBV12-3 or TRBV12-4 and TRBJ2-7, with D unresolved. The germline V and J ends were trimmed by 5 bases and 1 base, with 9 bases remaining between them. CDR3 length equals 13 residues. CDR3 loop: CASSPLPSYEQYF. The DNA for the CDR3 is TGTGCCAGCAGTCCACTACCTTCCTACGAGCAGTACTTC.

The V gene is TRBV2, the J gene TRBJ2-7; D might be TRBD2 (5 bases). The V gene lost 8 bases and the J gene lost 7 bases, with 18 bases spanning the gap. There are 13 residues in the CDR3. Germline CDR1 SNHLY, CDR2 FYNNEI. The CDR3 DNA is TGTGCCAGCGACCCTGGACTCCGCGGGGAGCAGTACTTC. This gives the protein CASDPGLRGEQYF.

The chain employs TRBV6-5 and TRBJ1-4, with TRBD1 identical over 7 bases. Germline V gives CDR1 MNHEY, CDR2 SVGAGI. The CDR3 loop spans 15 amino acids. V was pared by 5 bases and J by 8 bases, with 11 bases of the junction left unmatched. In DNA form, the CDR3 reads TGTGCCAGCAGTCTCTGGACAGGTGGGGGGGAAAAACTGTTTTTT. It yields the protein CASSLWTGGGEKLFF.

This chain links TRBV6-5 with TRBJ2-5; the D gene is possibly TRBD1 (6 bases). The CDR3 sequence is 15 residues long. The V and J ends lost 0 bases and 2 bases respectively, with 10 bases between them. Germline assignment: CDR1 MNHEY and CDR2 SVGAGI. CDR3 amino acids: CASSYSGHRQETQYF. The CDR3 DNA follows: TGTGCCAGCAGTTACTCGGGACATCGTCAAGAGACCCAGTACTTC.

This chain joins TRBV3-1 (or the pseudogene TRBV3-2) and TRBJ1-1; D gene ambiguous. The CDR3 is 13 residues long. Per the germline V gene, CDR1 is LGHDT and CDR2 is YNNKEL (reference sequence). The V end was cut by 4 bases, the J end by 4 bases, with 10 bases between. The chain's CDR3 is CASSLTRITEAFF. In nucleotides, the CDR3 is TGTGCCAGCAGCCTTACGAGGATCACTGAAGCTTTCTTT.

At least ten counts were recorded for this clone. The rearrangement uses TRBV6-2 or TRBV6-3 and TRBJ1-3; D uncertain. Trimming stripped 2 bases from V and 2 bases from J, with 10 bases between. The germline V gene encodes CDR1 MNHEY and CDR2 SVGEGT. CDR3 length: 15 amino acids. The CDR3 DNA is TGTGCCAGCAGTTACGGAGCGGGCGCTGGAAACACCATATATTTT. Translating it yields CASSYGAGAGNTIYF.

This clone was seen a few times. This chain connects TRBV21-1 to TRBJ2-7; the D segment call TRBD1 is taken from the table without a DNA check. TRBV21-1 is a pseudogene. This CDR3 has 17 amino acids. The CDR3: CASNNAPRQGRCYEQYF. In DNA form, the CDR3 reads TGTGCCAGCAACAACGCCCCAAGACAGGGGCGATGCTACGAGCAGTACTTC.

This clone was counted only a few times. The J gene is TRBJ1-4, the V gene TRBV4-1; tentatively, D is TRBD1 (6 bases). The germline V gene encodes CDR1 MGHRA and CDR2 YSYEKL. The CDR3 has 15 residues. The V end was cut by 1 base, the J end by 8 bases, with 14 bases between. CDR3 loop: CASSQVGRGKEKLFF. Here the CDR3 DNA reads TGCGCCAGCAGCCAAGTAGGCAGGGGCAAGGAAAAACTGTTTTTT.

The V gene is TRBV19, the J gene TRBJ1-1, with 7 positions matching TRBD1. The CDR3 is made up of 15 amino acids. CDR1 is LNHDA, CDR2 SQIVND, per germline (reference sequence). V gave up 7 bases and J gave up 1 base; unmatched junction bases: 9. The CDR3 DNA is TGTGCCAGTAAAGACTTCCAGGGGGGGAACACTGAAGCTTTCTTT. Translated: CASKDFQGGNTEAFF. The variable domain in full, with the rest retrieved from reference TRBV19 and TRBJ1-1, is DGGITQSPKYLFRKEGQNVTLSCEQNLNHDAMYWYRQDPGQGLRLIYYSQIVNDFQKGDIAEGYSVSREKKESFPLTVTSAQKNPTAFYLCASKDFQGGNTEAFFGQGTRLTVV.

The chain is built from TRBV3-1 (or the pseudogene TRBV3-2) and TRBJ1-2; the match to TRBD1 covers 7 bases. Trimming took 1 base from V and 6 from J; bases not matched to a gene: 11. Germline assignment: CDR1 LGHDT and CDR2 YNNKEL (reference sequence). The CDR3 consists of 16 residues. The CDR3 region is CASSQVDRAGIDGYTF. CDR3 bases: TGTGCCAGCAGCCAAGTAGACAGGGCCGGGATTGATGGCTACACCTTC.

The chain is built from TRBV5-5 and TRBJ1-2; 7 bases match TRBD1. V lost 1 base to trimming and J lost 5 bases; unmatched junction nucleotides: 8. Germline CDR1 SGHKS, CDR2 YYEKEE (reference sequence). This CDR3 has 15 residues. The CDR3 loop reads CASSLSGTDPYGYTF. Written as DNA, the CDR3 is TGTGCCAGCAGCTTGTCGGGGACAGATCCTTATGGCTACACCTTC.

This sequence joins TRBV6-5 and TRBJ1-2; 9 positions match TRBD1. The J segment lost 4 bases and the V segment lost 4 bases, leaving 7 bases of the junction unmatched. The CDR3 has 15 amino acids. Germline CDR1 MNHEY, CDR2 SVGAGI. In DNA, the CDR3 is TGTGCCAGCAGTTTACGGACAGGGGCTCCCTATGGCTACACCTTC. Translated: CASSLRTGAPYGYTF.

The genes are TRBV5-1 and TRBJ1-1; no clear D gene. CDR1 and CDR2 (germline): SGHRS, YFSETQ. Trimming took 6 bases from V and 5 from J, leaving 17 bases between them. The CDR3 extends over 14 amino acids. The CDR3 nucleotides read TGCGCCAGCACCGATAATTCGGGAAATACTGAAGCTTTCTTT. The encoded protein is CASTDNSGNTEAFF.

This clone occurred a few times. The chain has TRBV9 and TRBJ1-2, with 9 bases identical to TRBD1. After removal of 5 bases from V and 5 bases from J, the junction contained 13 bases not matched to a gene. The CDR3 runs 16 residues. Germline CDR1 SGDLS, CDR2 YYNGEE. The CDR3 nucleotides are TGTGCCAGCAGTCCGGGACAGGGTTTCTTCGGATATGGCTACACCTTC. Amino acid sequence: CASSPGQGFFGYGYTF.

This chain's CDR3 is CASSLRGRAGEQYF. The CDR3 DNA sequence: TGTGCCAGCAGTTTACGGGGGAGGGCCGGCGAGCAGTACTTC. V usage is TRBV28 and J usage is TRBJ2-7; 7 bases line up with TRBD2. This CDR3 region has 14 residues. J lost 6 bases, V lost 2 bases, and 7 bases had no gene match. Germline CDR1 reads MDHEN; CDR2 reads SYDVKM.